The present entry profiles one T cell receptor beta chain with its context. Its specificity is not known. Germline V gene data show CDR1 as SGHNT and CDR2 as YYREEE (reference sequence). This CDR3 has 14 residues. V was cut by 4 bases and J by 2 bases, with 12 bases left in between. The time point here: pre-treatment baseline. The sample originates from a study of blood T cell dynamics during melanoma immunotherapy. Study information: Metastatic melanoma patients received first-line pembrolizumab or nivolumab plus ipilimumab.

Notes on the study in general: It remained unknown if the driving T cell clones were melanoma-specific. PBMC repertoires of eventual disease-control patients split at W3 into clonality or diversity gains.

Generated by immunoSEQ multiplex PCR, the TCRdb table keeps only in-frame clones and is missing some. This repertoire shows some 16,000 clones, roughly 84% found once; its top ten account for roughly 4.8%. The chain is built from TRBV5-4 and TRBJ2-5; D is perhaps TRBD2 (5 bases). The specimen was blood, collected from a patient treated with checkpoint blockade. The receptor comes from a human donor with melanoma. CDR3 sequence: CASSEEEPQETQYF. CDR3 in DNA: TGTGCCAGCAGCGAGGAGGAGCCGCAAGAGACCCAGTACTTC.